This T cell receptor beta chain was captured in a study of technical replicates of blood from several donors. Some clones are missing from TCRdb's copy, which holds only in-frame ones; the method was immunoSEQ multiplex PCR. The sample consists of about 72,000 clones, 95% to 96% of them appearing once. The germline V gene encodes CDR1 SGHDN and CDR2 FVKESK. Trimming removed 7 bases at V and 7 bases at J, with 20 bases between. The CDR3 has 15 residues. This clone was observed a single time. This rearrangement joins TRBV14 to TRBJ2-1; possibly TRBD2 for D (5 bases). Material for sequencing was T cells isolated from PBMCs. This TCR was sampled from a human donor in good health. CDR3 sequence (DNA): TGTGCCAGCACCACACCAAACACTCCGGGGAATGAGCAGTTCTTC. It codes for CASTTPNTPGNEQFF.